One TCR beta chain is described in this entry. The data originate from a study of blood T cells in healthy people across ages. The use of a sample-barcoded 5' primer and a J-beta primer mix characterized a second PCR of 7 to 11 cycles. TCRdb itself ran the 5' RACE reads through MiXCR, one entry per CDR3 protein. In the table there are approximately 880,000 distinct CDR3 sequences, around 48% of which are singletons. The CDR3 runs to 15 residues. The sequencing sample was made of blood. V usage is TRBV12-3 or TRBV12-4 and J usage is TRBJ2-7; 7 positions match TRBD2. The DNA end lines up better with TRBJ2-5; the J call may be wrong. This sequence was found in a young man in good health. The CDR3 loop is CASSESRTSVGTQYF. The CDR3 DNA reads TGTGCCAGCAGCGAGAGTCGTACTAGCGTGGGGACCCAGTACTTC.